The 27 T cell receptor beta chains below were found in one sample sequenced in a study of blood T cell repertoires in COVID-19. Clones were sequenced by immunoSEQ multiplex PCR, and TCRdb holds only the in-frame ones, with some missing. The sample has over 150,000 clones; roughly 80% are singletons. Specimen: peripheral blood. The receptors come from a man older than 75 with acute or convalescent COVID-19.

The gene calls are TRBV29-1 and TRBJ1-2; 8 positions agree with TRBD1. The germline V gene has CDR1 SQVTM and CDR2 ANQGSEA. The CDR3 sequence is 14 residues long. V shed 2 bases and J 4 bases; nucleotides not matched to a gene: 6. CDR3 in amino acids: CSVESPGQVYGYTF. The CDR3 DNA reads TGCAGCGTTGAATCTCCGGGACAGGTCTATGGCTACACCTTC.

As regards this clone: The same CDR3 can be traced to other DNA sequences in this sample. V and J are TRBV5-4 and TRBJ2-5, with 10 positions matching TRBD1. Unmatched junction bases numbered 2, after V lost 4 bases and J lost 2 bases. The CDR3 runs 14 residues. Germline V gene data show CDR1 as SGHNT and CDR2 as YYREEE (reference sequence). The DNA for the CDR3 is TGTGCCAGCAGCCTGGGACAGGGGCAAGAGACCCAGTACTTC. Protein sequence: CASSLGQGQETQYF.

The chain couples TRBV24-1 to TRBJ2-1, with 11 bases identical to TRBD2. The CDR3 contains 13 residues. CDR1 KGHDR and CDR2 SFDVKD come from the germline V gene. The V and J ends lost 9 bases and 7 bases, in that order; junction bases with no gene match: 4. The CDR3 sequence: CATGLAGENEQFF. CDR3 DNA sequence: TGTGCCACCGGACTAGCGGGCGAGAATGAGCAGTTCTTC.

The chain has TRBV5-1 and TRBJ2-3; 8 nucleotides agree with TRBD2. CDR1 SGHRS and CDR2 YFSETQ come from the germline V gene. The CDR3 is 16 residues long. V trimming: 0 bases; J trimming: 0 bases; junction bases outside the gene matches: 3. CDR3 protein: CASSLVERGSTDTQYF. CDR3 DNA sequence: TGCGCCAGCAGCTTGGTTGAGCGGGGGAGCACAGATACGCAGTATTTT.

This chain connects TRBV5-1 to TRBJ1-3; 10 nucleotides align to TRBD1. Per germline, CDR1 SGHRS and CDR2 YFSETQ. After removal of 4 bases from V and 6 bases from J, the junction contained 10 bases not matched to a gene. This CDR3 region has 16 residues. CDR3 sequence reads: CASSPTGGAGENTIYF. In DNA form, the CDR3 reads TGCGCCAGCAGCCCGACAGGGGGCGCAGGTGAAAACACCATATATTTT.

The chain links TRBV29-1 to TRBJ1-1, with TRBD1 matching over 8 bases. Germline CDR1 reads SQVTM; CDR2 reads ANQGSEA. V trimming: 4 bases; J trimming: 4 bases; junction bases outside the gene matches: 5. This CDR3 comprises 13 residues. The chain's CDR3 is CSVAQQGGTEAFF. The DNA of the CDR3 is TGCAGCGTTGCCCAACAGGGGGGCACTGAAGCTTTCTTT.

The rearrangement links TRBV2 to TRBJ1-2; D uncertain. The V gene's germline CDR1 is SNHLY and CDR2 FYNNEI. CDR3 size: 13 residues. Deletions cut 4 bases from V and 2 bases from J, with 8 bases between. The CDR3 nucleotides are TGTGCCAGCAGTGGACTGCCAAACTATGGCTACACCTTC. The encoded protein is CASSGLPNYGYTF.

This rearrangement joins TRBV19 to TRBJ2-7; TRBD1 is a possible D gene (6 bases). The CDR3 has 15 amino acids. V lost 3 bases and J 3 bases, leaving 15 bases between the germline ends. The V gene's germline CDR1 is LNHDA and CDR2 SQIVND (reference sequence). Here the CDR3 reads CASSITGTKVYEQYF. CDR3 nucleotides: TGTGCCAGTAGTATTACCGGGACAAAAGTCTACGAGCAGTACTTC.

This clone has only one observation. Written as DNA, the CDR3 is TGCGCCAGCAGTGACTGGTCCGGGGGAGTGATTGAAGCTTTCTTT. Translated, it gives CASSDWSGGVIEAFF. The chain combines TRBV10-1 with TRBJ1-1; maybe TRBD1 (5 bases). This CDR3 has 15 residues. Trimming took 3 bases from V and 7 from J, leaving 18 bases between them. Germline V gene data show CDR1 as WNHNN and CDR2 as SYGVQD (reference sequence).

The chain carries TRBV5-1 and TRBJ1-2; 11 bases agree with TRBD1. Per germline, CDR1 SGHRS and CDR2 YFSETQ. The CDR3 spans 14 residues. The J segment lost 8 bases and the V segment lost 4 bases, leaving 7 bases of the junction unmatched. The CDR3 here is CASSLKGQGEGYTF. The CDR3 DNA sequence: TGCGCCAGCAGCCTCAAGGGACAGGGGGAAGGCTACACCTTC.

The genes are TRBV28 and TRBJ1-2, with D hard to call. This CDR3 is built from 14 residues. V dropped 4 bases and J dropped 7 bases, with 16 bases sitting between them. Per germline, CDR1 MDHEN and CDR2 SYDVKM. CDR3 sequence reads: CASSSYGRKGGYTF. The CDR3 coding sequence is TGTGCCAGCAGTTCCTACGGGAGGAAGGGTGGCTACACCTTC.

This clone was seen a handful of times. V and J are TRBV12-3 or TRBV12-4 and TRBJ2-1, with 7 bases lining up with TRBD2. The CDR3 totals 13 residues. V was pared by 1 base and J by 9 bases, with 3 bases of the junction left unmatched. As DNA, the CDR3 is TGTGCCAGCAGTTTAGGCGGGGAGGGTGAGCAGTTCTTC. Residues: CASSLGGEGEQFF.

This sequence joins TRBV7-9 and TRBJ1-4; 8 nucleotides agree with TRBD1. The junction had 14 bases not matched to a gene; V was cut back by 4 bases and J by 7 bases. CDR1 is SEHNR and CDR2 is FQNEAQ in the germline V gene (reference sequence). CDR3 length equals 17 residues. CDR3 amino acids: CASSSARQGMIGEKLFF. CDR3 bases: TGTGCCAGCAGCTCCGCCAGACAGGGGATGATAGGTGAAAAACTGTTTTTT.

This rearrangement joins TRBV19 to TRBJ1-2; D is unclear. Germline V lookup: CDR1 LNHDA, CDR2 SQIVND (reference sequence). V gave up 2 bases and J gave up 0 bases, with 13 bases separating them. This CDR3 is 16 amino acids long. The CDR3 nucleotides read TGTGCCAGTAGTATAAAAGCGAGCTATTCTAACTATGGCTACACCTTC. Translation gives CASSIKASYSNYGYTF.

This clone was found a few times. The chain carries TRBV7-2 and TRBJ1-4; D is unresolved. Looked up from germline, CDR1 is SGHTA and CDR2 is FQGNSA. CDR3 size: 17 residues. The V gene lost 0 bases and the J gene lost 10 bases, with 21 bases spanning the gap. DNA for the CDR3: TGTGCCAGCAGCTTAGCAACTAACAGCGCCGCTGGGAGAAAACTGTTTTTT. Translating it yields CASSLATNSAAGRKLFF.

The chain has TRBV27 and TRBJ1-2, with 7 bases fitting TRBD1. V lost 6 bases to trimming and J lost 8 bases; unmatched junction nucleotides: 21. The CDR3 consists of 17 residues. Germline V gene sequence: CDR1 MNHEY, CDR2 SMNVEV (reference sequence). The CDR3 bases are TGTGCCAGCAGCCGGACGCCTCGACAGGGATCCTCTCGGGGCTACACCTTC. Translating gives CASSRTPRQGSSRGYTF.

Here the CDR3 DNA reads TGTGCCAGCAGCGCCGCGGGGATCTCTGGGGCCAACGTCCTGACTTTC. Translation: CASSAAGISGANVLTF. This sequence joins TRBV7-3 and TRBJ2-6; maybe TRBD2 (6 bases). V was shortened by 5 bases and J by 0 bases, with 11 bases between the two germline ends. The CDR3 has 16 amino acids. CDR1 and CDR2 (germline): SGHTA, FQGTGA.

The V gene is TRBV18, the J gene TRBJ2-5; 11 nucleotides match TRBD2. V shed 0 bases, J shed 1 base, and the junction held 7 bases outside the gene matches. Germline values: CDR1 KGHSH, CDR2 LQKENI. The CDR3 covers 18 residues. CDR3 in DNA: TGTGCCAGCTCACCACCGATACTAGCGGGGGCCCCCCAAGAGACCCAGTACTTC. This encodes CASSPPILAGAPQETQYF.

The rearrangement uses TRBV5-1 and TRBJ1-1, with 9 positions matching TRBD1. This CDR3 region has 14 residues. Germline values: CDR1 SGHRS, CDR2 YFSETQ. The junction had 1 base not matched to a gene; V was cut back by 0 bases and J by 4 bases. Written as DNA, the CDR3 is TGCGCCAGCAGCTTGGACAGGGGGCGCACTGAAGCTTTCTTT. It codes for CASSLDRGRTEAFF.

This chain uses TRBV7-2 with TRBJ2-7, with TRBD1 matching over 7 bases. The CDR3 is made up of 14 amino acids. V shed 5 bases and J 2 bases; nucleotides not matched to a gene: 6. Germline loops: CDR1 SGHTA, CDR2 FQGNSA. The CDR3 loop reads CASSPRDSAYEQYF. In nucleotides, the CDR3 is TGTGCCAGCAGCCCCCGGGACAGCGCCTACGAGCAGTACTTC.

This chain links TRBV13 with TRBJ2-7; unclear D gene. CDR3 length: 14 residues. The germline CDR1 and CDR2 sequences are PRHDT and FYEKMQ (reference sequence). Trimming cost V 0 bases and J 1 base, with 7 bases left between them. This CDR3 is CASSLGQVSYEQYV. The CDR3 nucleotides are TGTGCCAGCAGCTTAGGTCAGGTATCCTACGAGCAGTACGTC.

The gene calls are TRBV29-1 and TRBJ2-5; perhaps TRBD1 as D (6 bases). This CDR3 comprises 13 residues. Per germline, CDR1 SQVTM and CDR2 ANQGSEA. V was pared by 7 bases and J by 1 base, with 13 bases between. The CDR3 sequence is CSGSRGGQETQYF. CDR3 sequence (DNA): TGCAGCGGGAGCAGGGGTGGCCAAGAGACCCAGTACTTC.

The gene calls are TRBV11-1 and TRBJ1-4, with unresolved D. CDR1 and CDR2 from the germline V gene are SGHAT and FQDESV (reference sequence). V was clipped by 3 bases and J by 7 bases, with 15 bases between them. The CDR3 contains 15 residues. The CDR3 protein is CASSFLNGYSEKLFF. The CDR3 bases are TGTGCCAGCAGCTTCCTGAACGGGTATAGTGAAAAACTGTTTTTT.

This clone has a handful of counts. The gene calls are TRBV30 and TRBJ1-6; the match to TRBD1 covers 8 bases. Losses at the gene ends were 8 bases for V and 8 bases for J; bases not matched to a gene: 8. The length of the CDR3 is 13 residues. Germline V CDR1 and CDR2: GTSNPN, SVGIG (reference sequence). CDR3 DNA: TGTGCCGGACGGACAGGGAGGGATTCACCCCTCCACTTT. Translating it yields CAGRTGRDSPLHF.

At least ten counts were recorded for this clone. The rearrangement joins TRBV20-1 to TRBJ1-2, with no clear D. Deletions cut 3 bases from V and 2 bases from J, with 10 bases between. From germline, CDR1 is DFQATT and CDR2 SNEGSKA (reference sequence). This CDR3 is built from 13 residues. For the CDR3, the DNA is TGCAGTGCTAGTCGACTCGTCAACTATGGCTACACCTTC. Translation gives CSASRLVNYGYTF.

V and J are TRBV28 and TRBJ1-2; 8 nucleotides match TRBD1. This CDR3 comprises 15 residues. The V gene end was trimmed by 1 base and the J gene end by 4 bases; junction bases not matched to a gene: 5. CDR1 MDHEN and CDR2 SYDVKM come from the germline V gene. The CDR3 sequence: CASSLSPGGLYGYTF. In DNA, the CDR3 is TGTGCCAGCAGTTTATCCCCAGGGGGCCTCTATGGCTACACCTTC.

Note on this clone: The conserved phenylalanine or tryptophan normally closing the CDR3 is absent here, so this likely arose from a read error. The limits of the CDR3 on the DNA are not certain, so only TCRdb's listed CDR3 is given. The chain uses TRBV20-1 and TRBJ2-3; the D call TRBD1 from the table was never checked on the DNA. The CDR3 has 9 residues if both end residues are counted. Looked up from germline, CDR1 is DFQATT and CDR2 is SNEGSKA (reference sequence). CDR3 sequence reads: CSARKGPGI.